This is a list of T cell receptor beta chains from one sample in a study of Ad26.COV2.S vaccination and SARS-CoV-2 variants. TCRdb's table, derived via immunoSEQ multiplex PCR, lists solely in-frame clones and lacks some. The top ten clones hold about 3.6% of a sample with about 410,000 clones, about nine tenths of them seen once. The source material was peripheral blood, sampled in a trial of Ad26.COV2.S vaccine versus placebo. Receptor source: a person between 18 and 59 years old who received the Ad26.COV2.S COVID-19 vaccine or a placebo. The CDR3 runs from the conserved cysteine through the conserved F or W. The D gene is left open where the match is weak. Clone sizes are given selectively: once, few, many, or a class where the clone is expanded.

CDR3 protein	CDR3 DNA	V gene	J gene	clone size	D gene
CASSLFSTDTQYF	TGTGCCAGCAGTCTCTTTTCCACAGATACGCAGTATTTT	TRBV27	TRBJ2-3	NA	NA
CASSIGTVQETQYF	TGTGCCAGTAGTATAGGAACAGTCCAAGAGACCCAGTACTTC	TRBV19	TRBJ2-5	NA	NA
CASSAQNTGELFF	TGTGCCAGCAGCGCACAGAACACCGGGGAGCTGTTTTTT	TRBV6-4	TRBJ2-2	NA	NA
CASMTATKNIQYF	TGTGCCAGCATGACAGCAACCAAAAACATTCAGTACTTC	TRBV27	TRBJ2-4	once	NA
CASSAQGVSPLHF	TGTGCCAGCAGCGCACAGGGGGTTTCACCCCTCCACTTT	TRBV7-2	TRBJ1-6	few	TRBD1
CASSKRQGTSQETQYF	TGTGCCAGCAGCAAAAGGCAGGGTACGTCCCAAGAGACCCAGTACTTC	TRBV21-1	TRBJ2-5	NA	NA
CSASPRANGYTF	TGCAGTGCTAGTCCCAGGGCCAATGGCTACACCTTC	TRBV20-1	TRBJ1-2	NA	NA
CASSLETGRNTEAFF	TGTGCCAGCAGCTTGGAAACGGGACGGAACACTGAAGCTTTCTTT	TRBV5-4	TRBJ1-1	NA	NA
CASSIGFNTEAFF	TGTGCCAGTAGTATCGGTTTCAACACTGAAGCTTTCTTT	TRBV19	TRBJ1-1	NA	NA
CASSNRPWQGAGNTIYF	TGTGCCAGCAGTAACCGGCCGTGGCAGGGAGCAGGAAACACCATATATTTT	TRBV28	TRBJ1-3	NA	NA
CASRGAGRNTGELFF	TGTGCCAGCAGGGGGGCCGGGCGGAACACCGGGGAGCTGTTTTTT	TRBV6-5	TRBJ2-2	NA	NA
CASSFYGSGVLYGYTF	TGTGCCAGCAGCTTTTACGGGTCCGGCGTCCTTTATGGCTACACCTTC	TRBV5-5	TRBJ1-2	NA	NA
CASSSPLGSADTQYF	TGTGCCAGCAGCTCCCCTCTAGGATCGGCAGATACGCAGTATTTT	TRBV5-5	TRBJ2-3	once	NA
CAWSWGQSGNTIYF	TGTGCCTGGAGTTGGGGGCAGTCTGGAAACACCATATATTTT	TRBV30	TRBJ1-3	NA	NA
CASSVHRGSEAFF	TGTGCCAGCAGCGTTCACAGGGGGTCTGAAGCTTTCTTT	TRBV3-1/TRBV3-2	TRBJ1-1	NA	TRBD1
CASHPASGGTDTQYF	TGTGCCAGCCACCCGGCGAGCGGGGGAACAGATACGCAGTATTTT	TRBV7-9	TRBJ2-3	NA	TRBD2
CASSQDAGLRELFF	TGCGCCAGCAGCCAAGATGCGGGTCTTCGAGAACTGTTTTTT	TRBV4-1	TRBJ1-4	NA	NA
CASSGRDREGTDTQYF	TGTGCCAGCAGTGGGAGGGACAGGGAGGGGACGGATACGCAGTATTTT	TRBV6-2/TRBV6-3	TRBJ2-3	NA	TRBD1
CASSLSGQGKRKQYF	TGTGCCAGCAGCTTATCGGGACAGGGTAAGAGAAAGCAGTACTTC	TRBV5-4	TRBJ2-7	NA	TRBD1
CASGDILGNTIYF	TGCGCCAGCGGGGACATCCTTGGAAACACCATATATTTT	TRBV5-1	TRBJ1-3	NA	NA
CASSWWPTYEQYF	TGTGCCAGCAGTTGGTGGCCGACCTACGAGCAGTACTTC	TRBV12-3/TRBV12-4	TRBJ2-7	NA	NA
CASTRDPSTDTQYF	TGTGCCAGCACTAGGGACCCTAGCACAGATACGCAGTATTTT	TRBV6-5	TRBJ2-3	NA	NA
CASSSTGFGGYTF	TGTGCCAGCAGTTCTACAGGGTTCGGTGGCTACACCTTC	TRBV12-3/TRBV12-4	TRBJ1-2	NA	NA
CASTGQAVETQYF	TGTGCCAGCACCGGGCAAGCGGTGGAGACCCAGTACTTC	TRBV2	TRBJ2-5	NA	NA
CASSLDRQNTEAFF	TGTGCCAGCAGCTTGGACAGACAGAACACTGAAGCTTTCTTT	TRBV7-9	TRBJ1-1	NA	NA
CASSQHLPGVRSRDGGEKLFF	TGCGCCAGCAGCCAACACTTACCAGGGGTCCGAAGCCGCGACGGTGGTGAAAAACTGTTTTTT	TRBV4-1	TRBJ1-4	NA	NA
CASSQRGLGGNEQFF	TGCGCCAGCAGCCAACGGGGTTTGGGGGGCAATGAGCAGTTCTTC	TRBV4-3	TRBJ2-1	NA	NA
CASSQDPGSNSPLHF	TGCGCCAGCAGCCAAGATCCAGGGTCTAATTCACCCCTCCACTTT	TRBV4-3	TRBJ1-6	once	NA
CASSWGPTGELFF	TGCGCCAGCAGCTGGGGGCCCACCGGGGAGCTGTTTTTT	TRBV5-1	TRBJ2-2	NA	NA
CASGGDGRNQPQHF	TGTGCCAGTGGAGGGGACGGAAGGAATCAGCCCCAGCATTTT	TRBV19	TRBJ1-5	NA	NA
CASSFGTANQPQHF	TGCGCCAGCAGCTTTGGGACGGCTAATCAGCCCCAGCATTTT	TRBV5-1	TRBJ1-5	NA	NA
CASSQDRSGGYTF	TGCGCCAGCAGCCAAGACAGGTCCGGCGGCTACACCTTC	TRBV4-3	TRBJ1-2	NA	NA
CASRTGAGVGTEAFF	TGCGCCAGCCGGACAGGAGCGGGGGTGGGCACTGAAGCTTTCTTT	TRBV5-1	TRBJ1-1	NA	TRBD1
CASSPLGSRTDTQYF	TGTGCCAGCAGCCCATTAGGGTCCCGCACAGATACGCAGTATTTT	TRBV11-2	TRBJ2-3	NA	NA
CASSLSPLASDEQYF	TGCGCCAGCAGCTTGAGTCCCCTGGCTTCTGACGAGCAGTACTTC	TRBV5-1	TRBJ2-7	NA	NA
CASSGPRTGFNEQFF	TGCGCCAGCAGCGGCCCTCGGACAGGATTCAATGAGCAGTTCTTC	TRBV5-1	TRBJ2-1	once	TRBD1
CASSSRLELAGGPDTQYF	TGTGCCAGCAGCTCACGACTAGAACTAGCGGGGGGTCCAGATACGCAGTATTTT	TRBV9	TRBJ2-3	NA	TRBD2
CASSSGQEGNTIYF	TGTGCCAGCAGCTCCGGACAGGAAGGAAACACCATATATTTT	TRBV7-6	TRBJ1-3	NA	TRBD1
CASSPFDGGAYTGELFF	TGTGCCAGCAGCCCCTTTGACGGGGGGGCTTATACCGGGGAGCTGTTTTTT	TRBV5-4	TRBJ2-2	NA	TRBD2
CASSLDGRTGNTIYF	TGCGCCAGCAGCTTGGATGGGCGGACTGGAAACACCATATATTTT	TRBV5-1	TRBJ1-3	NA	NA
CASSSRTGGLGTEAFF	TGTGCCAGCAGCTCCCGGACAGGGGGCCTTGGCACTGAAGCTTTCTTT	TRBV7-9	TRBJ1-1	NA	TRBD1
CASSQDRGGLGAETQYF	TGCGCCAGCAGCCAAGATCGTGGCGGACTAGGGGCGGAGACCCAGTACTTC	TRBV4-1	TRBJ2-5	NA	TRBD2
CASSLGGKYSNEQFF	TGCGCCAGCAGCTTGGGAGGGAAATACAGCAATGAGCAGTTCTTC	TRBV5-1	TRBJ2-1	NA	NA
CASSPWTGQETQYF	TGCGCCAGCAGCCCCTGGACAGGGCAAGAGACCCAGTACTTC	TRBV5-1	TRBJ2-5	NA	TRBD1
CASSSPGPQYF	TGTGCCAGCAGCTCACCGGGACCCCAGTACTTC	TRBV5-8	TRBJ2-5	NA	NA
CASTGQVTGELFF	TGTGCCAGCACTGGACAGGTCACCGGGGAGCTGTTTTTT	TRBV5-4	TRBJ2-2	NA	TRBD1
CASLPSGLDSYNEQFF	TGTGCCAGCTTACCGTCAGGACTAGATTCCTACAATGAGCAGTTCTTC	TRBV18	TRBJ2-1	NA	TRBD2
CASSETGGDTQYF	TGTGCCAGCAGTGAAACGGGAGGAGATACGCAGTATTTT	TRBV6-1	TRBJ2-3	NA	TRBD2
CASSPSGGPYNEQFF	TGTGCCAGCAGCCCCAGCGGGGGGCCTTACAATGAGCAGTTCTTC	TRBV6-5	TRBJ2-1	once	TRBD2
CASSLRPSGGPYTGELFF	TGCGCCAGCAGCTTGCGTCCTAGCGGGGGGCCTTACACCGGGGAGCTGTTTTTT	TRBV5-1	TRBJ2-2	NA	TRBD2
CASSPIGSRETQYF	TGTGCCAGCTCACCAATAGGTTCCCGAGAGACCCAGTACTTC	TRBV18	TRBJ2-5	NA	NA
CASSQDWGGDTQYF	TGCGCCAGCAGCCAAGATTGGGGCGGGGATACGCAGTATTTT	TRBV4-3	TRBJ2-3	NA	NA
CASSFFFGETQYF	TGTGCCAGCAGCTTTTTTTTCGGCGAGACCCAGTACTTC	TRBV7-2	TRBJ2-5	NA	NA
CASSSDRGNSPLHF	TGTGCCAGCAGTTCGGACAGGGGGAATTCACCCCTCCACTTT	TRBV2	TRBJ1-6	NA	TRBD1
CASSEAVTTPEAFF	TGTGCCAGCAGTGAAGCGGTTACAACCCCTGAAGCTTTCTTT	TRBV6-1	TRBJ1-1	NA	NA
CASSHSRQRSSGNTIYF	TGTGCCAGCAGCCATAGCCGGCAGAGAAGCTCTGGAAACACCATATATTTT	TRBV7-8	TRBJ1-3	NA	NA
CATSRDKGPVSYEQYF	TGTGCCACCAGCAGAGATAAGGGGCCCGTCTCCTACGAGCAGTACTTC	TRBV15	TRBJ2-7	NA	NA
CASRHNDRVIDGYTF	TGTGCCAGCAGGCACAACGACAGGGTCATCGATGGCTACACCTTC	TRBV2	TRBJ1-2	once	TRBD1